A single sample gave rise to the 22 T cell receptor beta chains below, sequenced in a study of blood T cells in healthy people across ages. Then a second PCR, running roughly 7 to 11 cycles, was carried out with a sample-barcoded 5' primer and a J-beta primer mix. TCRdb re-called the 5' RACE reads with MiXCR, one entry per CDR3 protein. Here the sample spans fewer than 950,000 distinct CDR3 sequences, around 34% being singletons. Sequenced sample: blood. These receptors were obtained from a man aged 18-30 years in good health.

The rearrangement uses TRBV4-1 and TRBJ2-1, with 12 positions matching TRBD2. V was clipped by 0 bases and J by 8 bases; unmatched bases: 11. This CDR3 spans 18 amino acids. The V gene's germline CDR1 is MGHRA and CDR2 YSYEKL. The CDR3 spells CASSQDPSGLAGRDEQFF. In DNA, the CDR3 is TGCGCCAGCAGCCAAGATCCCTCGGGACTAGCGGGTCGCGATGAGCAGTTCTTC.

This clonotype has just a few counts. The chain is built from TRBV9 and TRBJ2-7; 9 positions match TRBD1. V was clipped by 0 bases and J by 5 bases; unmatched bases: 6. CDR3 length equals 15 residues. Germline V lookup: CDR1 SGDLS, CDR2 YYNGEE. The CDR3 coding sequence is TGTGCCAGCAGCGTAGGCGTCCGGACAGGGGACGAGCAGTACTTC. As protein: CASSVGVRTGDEQYF.

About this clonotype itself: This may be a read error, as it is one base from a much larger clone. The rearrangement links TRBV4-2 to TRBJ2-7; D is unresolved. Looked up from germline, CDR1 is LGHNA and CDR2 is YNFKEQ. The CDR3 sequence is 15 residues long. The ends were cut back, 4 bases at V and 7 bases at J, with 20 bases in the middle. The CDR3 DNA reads TGTGCCAGCAGCCCGACTCCAAGCTCCTACAATGAGCAGTACTTC. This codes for CASSPTPSSYNEQYF.

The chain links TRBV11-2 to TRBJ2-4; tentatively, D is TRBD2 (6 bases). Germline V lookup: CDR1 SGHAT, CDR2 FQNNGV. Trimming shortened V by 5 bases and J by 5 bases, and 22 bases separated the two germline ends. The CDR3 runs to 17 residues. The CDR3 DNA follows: TGTGCCAGCAGCCCGATAGGAGGGGAGAATAGCGAAAACATTCAGTACTTC. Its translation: CASSPIGGENSENIQYF.

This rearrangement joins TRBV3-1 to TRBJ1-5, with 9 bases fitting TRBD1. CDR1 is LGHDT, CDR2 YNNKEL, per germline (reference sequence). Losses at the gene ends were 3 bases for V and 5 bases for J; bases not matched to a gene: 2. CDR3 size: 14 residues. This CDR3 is CASSHGQGYQPQHF. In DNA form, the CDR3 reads TGTGCCAGCAGCCATGGACAGGGGTATCAGCCCCAGCATTTT.

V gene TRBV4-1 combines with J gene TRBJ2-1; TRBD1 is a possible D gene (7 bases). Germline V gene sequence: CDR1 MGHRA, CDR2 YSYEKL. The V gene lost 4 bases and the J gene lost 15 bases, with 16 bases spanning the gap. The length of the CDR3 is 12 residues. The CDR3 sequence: CASSPRGTDPFF. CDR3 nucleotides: TGCGCCAGCAGCCCCCGGGGGACAGACCCGTTCTTC.

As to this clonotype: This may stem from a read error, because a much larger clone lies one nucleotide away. The CDR3 spells CAGRQSDSSYNEQFF. The DNA of the CDR3 is TGTGCCGGCCGACAGTCGGACAGCTCCTACAATGAGCAGTTCTTC. The J gene is TRBJ2-1, the V gene TRBV10-3, with TRBD1 as a possible D gene (6 bases). The CDR3 is made up of 15 amino acids. Trimming shortened V by 11 bases and J by 0 bases, and 17 bases separated the two germline ends. Germline loops: CDR1 ENHRY, CDR2 SYGVKD.

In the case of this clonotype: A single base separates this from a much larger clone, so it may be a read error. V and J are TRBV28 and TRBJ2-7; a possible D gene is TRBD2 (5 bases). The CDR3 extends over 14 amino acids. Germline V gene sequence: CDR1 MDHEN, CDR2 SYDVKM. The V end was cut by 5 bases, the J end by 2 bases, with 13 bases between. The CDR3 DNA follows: TGTGCCAGCAGTGTGGCGGGTAGAGCCTACGAGCAGTACTTC. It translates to CASSVAGRAYEQYF. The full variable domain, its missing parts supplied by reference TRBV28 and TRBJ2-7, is DVKVTQSSRYLVKRTGEKVFLECVQDMDHENMFWYRQDPGLGLRLIYFSYDVKMKEKGDIPEGYSVSREKKERFSLILESASTNQTSMYLCASSVAGRAYEQYFGPGTRLTVT.

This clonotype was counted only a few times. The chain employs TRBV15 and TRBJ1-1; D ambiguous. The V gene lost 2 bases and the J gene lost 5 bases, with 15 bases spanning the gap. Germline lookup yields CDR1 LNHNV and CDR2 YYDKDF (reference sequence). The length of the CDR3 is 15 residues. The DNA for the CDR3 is TGTGCCACCAGCAGATCGGGCACCCCGAGGACTGAAGCTTTCTTT. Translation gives CATSRSGTPRTEAFF.

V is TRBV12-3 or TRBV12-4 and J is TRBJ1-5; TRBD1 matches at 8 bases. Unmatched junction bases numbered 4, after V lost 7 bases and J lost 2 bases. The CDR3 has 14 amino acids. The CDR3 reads CASTPTGGNQPQHF. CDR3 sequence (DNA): TGTGCCAGCACCCCGACAGGGGGCAATCAGCCCCAGCATTTT.

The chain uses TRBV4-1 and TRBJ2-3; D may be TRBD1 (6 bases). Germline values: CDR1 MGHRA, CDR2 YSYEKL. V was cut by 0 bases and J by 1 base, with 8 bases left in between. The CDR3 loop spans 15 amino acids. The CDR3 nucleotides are TGCGCCAGCAGCCAAGAGGGACAACGCACAGATACGCAGTATTTT. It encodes CASSQEGQRTDTQYF.

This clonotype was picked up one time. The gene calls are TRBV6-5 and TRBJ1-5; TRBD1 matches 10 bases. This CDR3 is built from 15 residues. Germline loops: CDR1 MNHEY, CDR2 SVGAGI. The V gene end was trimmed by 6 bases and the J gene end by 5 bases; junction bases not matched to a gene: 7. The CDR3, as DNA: TGTGCCAGCAGCCGGACAGGGGGAGCCCATCAGCCCCAGCATTTT. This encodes CASSRTGGAHQPQHF.

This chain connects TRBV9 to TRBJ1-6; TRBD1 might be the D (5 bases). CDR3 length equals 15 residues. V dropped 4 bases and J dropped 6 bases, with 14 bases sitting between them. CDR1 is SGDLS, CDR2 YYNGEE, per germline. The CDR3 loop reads CASSSQAETNSPLHF. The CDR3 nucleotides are TGTGCCAGCAGCTCACAGGCAGAAACTAATTCACCCCTCCACTTT.

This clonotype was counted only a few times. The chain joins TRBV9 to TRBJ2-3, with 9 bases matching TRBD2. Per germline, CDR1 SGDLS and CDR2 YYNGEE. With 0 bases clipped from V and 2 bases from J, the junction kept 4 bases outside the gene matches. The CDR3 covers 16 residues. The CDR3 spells CASSVVPSGVTDTQYF. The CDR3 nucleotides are TGTGCCAGCAGCGTAGTTCCTAGCGGGGTCACAGATACGCAGTATTTT.

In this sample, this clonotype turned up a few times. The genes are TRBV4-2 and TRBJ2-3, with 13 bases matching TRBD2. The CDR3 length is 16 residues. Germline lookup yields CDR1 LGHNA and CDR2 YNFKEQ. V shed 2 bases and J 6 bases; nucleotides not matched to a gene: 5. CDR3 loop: CASSQPLAGGFDTQYF. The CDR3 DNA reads TGTGCCAGCAGCCAACCACTAGCGGGGGGGTTTGATACGCAGTATTTT.

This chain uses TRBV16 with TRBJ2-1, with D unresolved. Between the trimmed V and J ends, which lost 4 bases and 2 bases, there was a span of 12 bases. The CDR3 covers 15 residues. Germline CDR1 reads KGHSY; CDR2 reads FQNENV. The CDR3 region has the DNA TGTGCCAGCAGCCGCCAGCAGGTGGCCTACAATGAGCAGTTCTTC. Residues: CASSRQQVAYNEQFF.

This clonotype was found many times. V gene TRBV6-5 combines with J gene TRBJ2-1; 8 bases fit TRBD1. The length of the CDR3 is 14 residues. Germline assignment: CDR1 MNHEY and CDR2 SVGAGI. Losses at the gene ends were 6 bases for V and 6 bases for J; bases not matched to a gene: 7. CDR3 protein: CASRGWTGRNEQFF. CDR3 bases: TGTGCCAGCAGAGGCTGGACAGGGCGCAATGAGCAGTTCTTC.

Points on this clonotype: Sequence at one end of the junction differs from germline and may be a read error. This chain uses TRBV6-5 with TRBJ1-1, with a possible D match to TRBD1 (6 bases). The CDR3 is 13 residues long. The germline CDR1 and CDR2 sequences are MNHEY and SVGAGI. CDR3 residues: CASSYERGTGAFF. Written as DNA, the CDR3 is TGTGCCAGCAGTTATGAAAGGGGGACTGGAGCTTTCTTT.

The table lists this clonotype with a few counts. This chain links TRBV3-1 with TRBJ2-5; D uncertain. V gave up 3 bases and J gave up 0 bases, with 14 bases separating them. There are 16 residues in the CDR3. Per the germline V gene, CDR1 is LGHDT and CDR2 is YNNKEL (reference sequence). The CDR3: CASSHTTAGYQETQYF. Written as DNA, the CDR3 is TGTGCCAGCAGCCACACCACTGCTGGGTACCAAGAGACCCAGTACTTC.

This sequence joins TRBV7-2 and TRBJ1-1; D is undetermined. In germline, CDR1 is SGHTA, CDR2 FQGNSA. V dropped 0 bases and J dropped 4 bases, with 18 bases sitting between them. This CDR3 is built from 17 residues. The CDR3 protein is CASSLAPAANVGTEAFF. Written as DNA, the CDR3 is TGTGCCAGCAGCTTAGCTCCGGCCGCGAATGTCGGCACTGAAGCTTTCTTT.

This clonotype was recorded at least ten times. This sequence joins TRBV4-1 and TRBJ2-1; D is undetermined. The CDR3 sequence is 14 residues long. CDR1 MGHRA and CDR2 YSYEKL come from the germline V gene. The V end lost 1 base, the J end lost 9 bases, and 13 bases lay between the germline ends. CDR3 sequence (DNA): TGCGCCAGCAGCCAAGTAGGCGGTAAGCTTGAGCAGTTCTTC. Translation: CASSQVGGKLEQFF.

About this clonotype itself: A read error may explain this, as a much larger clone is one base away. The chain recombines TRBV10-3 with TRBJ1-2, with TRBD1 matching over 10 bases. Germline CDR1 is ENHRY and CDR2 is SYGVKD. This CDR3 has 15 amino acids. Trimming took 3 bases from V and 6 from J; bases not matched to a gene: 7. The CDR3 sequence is CAISDDRGPVDGYTF. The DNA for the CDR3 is TGTGCCATCAGTGATGACAGGGGGCCGGTGGATGGCTACACCTTC.